This T cell receptor (beta chain) was obtained from a study of naive and memory T cell subsets (dated by TCRdb to 2016 to 2017). Regarding the complete study: The figure summarizing these samples reported some ten blood donors, 7 tuberculin skin test biopsies and 3 saline control biopsies. PCR2 was typically run as a SYBR Green qPCR and stopped at a set threshold, although low-input samples could use end-point PCR of 5 to 6 cycles instead. General study outcomes and caveats: The RNA-based method was acknowledged as potentially sensitive to TCR transcript changes with T cell activation and differentiation.

As regards this clonotype: Its cognate antigen has yet to be identified. No base-level quality is on record; no much larger clone is a single base apart.

The method was 5' RACE. Four rounds of PCR, run with the SP2 primer together with nested alpha and beta constant region primers, were used to amplify the ligated cDNA. For the blood and skin samples, TCR RNA was reverse transcribed with SuperScript IV using primers for the alpha and beta constant regions. Using T4 RNA ligase 1, an oligonucleotide carrying both the Illumina SP2 primer and a UMI was ligated onto the 3' end of the cDNA. The 12-nucleotide UMI was composed of two random hexamers separated by an eight-base spacer, which was included to prevent hairpin formation. From the second PCR onward, the TCR alpha and beta chain libraries were handled separately, and dual indexing was used for multiplexing. After pooling, the indexed libraries were analyzed by capillary electrophoresis and sequenced on either an Illumina MiSeq or NextSeq. Libraries were spiked with PhiX DNA at about 5-7.5% so that base diversity was increased and cluster recognition was improved. The authors processed their data as follows. Demultiplexor pulled UMIs out of read 2, joined the UMIs with the TCR sequence from read 1, and separated reads according to sample indices. Decombinator identified V and J genes and V-J junctions and gave each TCR a five-part identifier that included V and J deletions. UMIs were used by Collapsinator to correct sequencing errors and PCR amplification heterogeneity, so that a UMI-based abundance was obtained for each TCR. CDR3Translator turned identifiers into nucleotide sequence, translated that sequence into amino acids, and pulled out CDR3 regions based on terminal motifs. Error-corrected alpha and beta TCR counts from blood and skin were compared after normalization to input RNA amount. TCRdb reprocessed the public reads (quality trimming at Q25 with fastp, clone calling with MiXCR) and kept in-frame beta chains. Rows with a matching CDR3 protein are joined into one entry that keeps the most common DNA and genes. Clone size and V and J calls follow TCRdb, not the original study. The sample profile shows 55,000 to 70,000 distinct CDR3 sequences; under 8.5% of them were found once. The top ten constitute 9% to 10% of the sample.

The study reported a robust and sensitive protocol to amplify, sequence and analyze TCRs, based on 3' ligation of a UMI-containing oligonucleotide to TCR cDNA. For whole blood analysis, approximately 2.5 ml of peripheral blood was collected from healthy adult volunteers into Tempus tubes, and RNA was extracted following the manufacturer's instructions. Total RNA was used without cell sorting and was treated with RQ1 DNase before reverse transcription, with a target input of about 1 to 1000 ng. To check how robust the pipeline was in samples where T cells make up a minority population, libraries were built from skin biopsies and whole blood. At the junction V is shortened by 6 bases and J by 1 base, with 27 bases in between. The germline V gene (reference sequence) yields SEHNR for CDR1 and FQNEAQ for CDR2. From the cysteine up to the phenylalanine, the CDR3 has a length of 20 residues. The kept DNA is CDR3 alone, 60 bases in frame from the first base.

The V gene is TRBV7-9 and the J gene is TRBJ2-2; perhaps TRBD2 is the D gene, with 6 bases matching. The TCR originated in a male donor in good health. The CDR3 protein sequence reads: CASRPLGTAGTSRNTGELFF. The nucleotide sequence is TGTGCCAGCAGGCCCTTGGGGACTGCGGGGACCTCACGGAACACCGGGGAGCTGTTTTTT.